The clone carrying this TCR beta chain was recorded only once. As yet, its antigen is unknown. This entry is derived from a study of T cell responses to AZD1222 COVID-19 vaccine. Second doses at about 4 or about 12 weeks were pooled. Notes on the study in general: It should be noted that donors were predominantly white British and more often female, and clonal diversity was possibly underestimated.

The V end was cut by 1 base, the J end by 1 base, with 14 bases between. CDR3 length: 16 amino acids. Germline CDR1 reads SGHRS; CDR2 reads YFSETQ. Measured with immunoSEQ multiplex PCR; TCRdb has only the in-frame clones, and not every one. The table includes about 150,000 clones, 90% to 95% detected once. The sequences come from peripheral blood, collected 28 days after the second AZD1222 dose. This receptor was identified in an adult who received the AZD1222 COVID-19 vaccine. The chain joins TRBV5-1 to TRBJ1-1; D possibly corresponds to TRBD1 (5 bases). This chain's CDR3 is CASSLMAGSGNTEAFF. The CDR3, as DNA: TGCGCCAGCAGCTTGATGGCAGGGTCTGGGAACACTGAAGCTTTCTTT.